This T cell receptor beta chain was sequenced during a study of blood T cell repertoires in COVID-19. As for the study in general: Some COVID-19 samples were acute and others convalescent; all came from the United States, Italy and Spain. Sources were T cells, B-cell-depleted T cells, or PBMCs; the material itself was cDNA or gDNA.

Source study methods: Using reference gene primer amplification, nucleated cell counts were estimated. The protocol was immunoSEQ multiplex PCR, while the TCRdb copy is restricted to in-frame clones and leaves out a portion. V and J calls and clone size are those listed in that table; D and trimming were worked out from the DNA. The top ten clones hold about 1.3% of a sample with about 210,000 clones, just over 90% of them seen once. CDR1 and CDR2 (germline): SNHLY, FYNNEI. This CDR3 is built from 13 residues. With 4 bases removed from V and 0 bases from J, the gap between germline ends came to 6 bases.

This sequence was found in a man aged 25-40 years with acute or convalescent COVID-19. Sequenced sample: peripheral blood. J is TRBJ1-2 and V is TRBV2, with D unclear. The CDR3 nucleotides are TGTGCCAGCAGTGGCAGGTCTAACTATGGCTACACCTTC. It is translated as CASSGRSNYGYTF.